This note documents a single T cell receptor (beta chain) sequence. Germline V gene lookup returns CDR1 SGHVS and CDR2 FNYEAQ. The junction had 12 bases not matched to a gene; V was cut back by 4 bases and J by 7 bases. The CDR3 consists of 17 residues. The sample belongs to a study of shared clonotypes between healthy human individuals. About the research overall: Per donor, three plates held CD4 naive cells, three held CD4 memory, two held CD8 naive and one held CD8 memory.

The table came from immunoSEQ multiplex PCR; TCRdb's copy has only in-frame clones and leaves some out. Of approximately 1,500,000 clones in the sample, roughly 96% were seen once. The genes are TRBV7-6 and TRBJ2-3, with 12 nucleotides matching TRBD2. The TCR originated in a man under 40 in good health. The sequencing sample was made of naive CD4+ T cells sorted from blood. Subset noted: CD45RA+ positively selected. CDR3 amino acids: CASSYIRLAGVGNTQYF. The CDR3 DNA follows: TGTGCCAGCAGCTACATAAGACTAGCGGGAGTAGGGAATACGCAGTATTTT.